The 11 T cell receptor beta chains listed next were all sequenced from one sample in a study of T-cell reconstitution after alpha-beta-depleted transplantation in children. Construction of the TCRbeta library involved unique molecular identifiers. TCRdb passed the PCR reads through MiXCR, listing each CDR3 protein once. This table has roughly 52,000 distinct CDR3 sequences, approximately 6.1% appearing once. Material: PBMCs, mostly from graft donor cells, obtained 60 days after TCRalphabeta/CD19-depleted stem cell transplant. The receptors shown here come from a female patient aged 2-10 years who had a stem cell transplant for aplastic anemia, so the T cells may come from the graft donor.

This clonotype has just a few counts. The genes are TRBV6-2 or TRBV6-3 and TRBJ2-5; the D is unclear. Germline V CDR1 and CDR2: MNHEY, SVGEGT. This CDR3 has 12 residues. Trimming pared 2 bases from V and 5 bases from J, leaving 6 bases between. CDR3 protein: CASSYPPETQYF. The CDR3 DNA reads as TGTGCCAGCAGTTACCCCCCCGAGACCCAGTACTTC.

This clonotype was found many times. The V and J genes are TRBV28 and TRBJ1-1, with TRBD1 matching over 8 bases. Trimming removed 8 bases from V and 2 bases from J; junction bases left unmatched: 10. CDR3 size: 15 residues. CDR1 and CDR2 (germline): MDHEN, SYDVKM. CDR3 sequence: CASGAGTGTNTEAFF. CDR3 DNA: TGTGCCAGCGGGGCCGGGACAGGAACAAACACTGAAGCTTTCTTT.

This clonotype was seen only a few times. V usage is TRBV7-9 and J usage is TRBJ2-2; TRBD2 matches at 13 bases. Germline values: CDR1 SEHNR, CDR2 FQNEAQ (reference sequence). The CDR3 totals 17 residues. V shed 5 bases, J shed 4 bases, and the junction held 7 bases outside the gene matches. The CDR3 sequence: CASSPGLAGIGTGELFF. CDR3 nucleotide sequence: TGTGCCAGCAGCCCGGGACTAGCGGGAATCGGCACCGGGGAGCTGTTTTTT.

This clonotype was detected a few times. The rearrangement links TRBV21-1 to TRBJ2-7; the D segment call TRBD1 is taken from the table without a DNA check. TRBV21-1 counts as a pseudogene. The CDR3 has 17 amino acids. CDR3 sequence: CASSTPGQGTLPYEQYF. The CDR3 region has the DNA TGTGCCAGCAGCACCCCGGGACAGGGGACTCTCCCCTACGAGCAGTACTTC.

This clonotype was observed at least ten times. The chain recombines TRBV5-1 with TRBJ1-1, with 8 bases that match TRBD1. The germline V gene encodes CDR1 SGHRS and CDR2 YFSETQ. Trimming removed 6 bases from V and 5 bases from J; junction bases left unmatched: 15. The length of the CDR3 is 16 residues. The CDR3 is CASKTGVGQGATEAFF. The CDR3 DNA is TGCGCCAGCAAAACGGGCGTCGGACAGGGTGCGACTGAAGCTTTCTTT.

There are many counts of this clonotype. The CDR3 sequence: CSVAKGEETEAFF. CDR3 nucleotides: TGCAGCGTTGCTAAGGGAGAGGAAACTGAAGCTTTCTTT. The chain has TRBV29-1 and TRBJ1-1, with unresolved D. V was pared by 4 bases and J by 5 bases, with 14 bases between. The CDR3 extends over 13 amino acids. Germline values: CDR1 SQVTM, CDR2 ANQGSEA.

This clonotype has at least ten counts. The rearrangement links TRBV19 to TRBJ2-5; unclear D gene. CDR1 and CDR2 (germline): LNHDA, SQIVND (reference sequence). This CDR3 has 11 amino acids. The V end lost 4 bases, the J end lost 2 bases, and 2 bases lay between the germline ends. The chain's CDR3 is CASSKQETQYF. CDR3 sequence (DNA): TGTGCCAGTAGTAAACAAGAGACCCAGTACTTC.

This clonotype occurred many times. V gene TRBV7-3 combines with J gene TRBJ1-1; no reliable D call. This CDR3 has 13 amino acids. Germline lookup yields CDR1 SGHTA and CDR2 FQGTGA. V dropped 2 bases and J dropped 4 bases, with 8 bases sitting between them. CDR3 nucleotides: TGTGCCAGCAGCTTACCAGGATCCACTGAAGCTTTCTTT. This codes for CASSLPGSTEAFF.

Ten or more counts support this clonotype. This CDR3 reads CASSEASSYEQYF. As DNA, the CDR3 is TGTGCCAGCAGTGAAGCGTCTTCTTACGAGCAGTACTTC. The chain employs TRBV6-1 and TRBJ2-7, with no clear D. The V gene lost 0 bases and the J gene lost 4 bases, with 7 bases spanning the gap. This CDR3 contains 13 residues. Germline-derived CDR1 and CDR2 are MNHNS and SASEGT.

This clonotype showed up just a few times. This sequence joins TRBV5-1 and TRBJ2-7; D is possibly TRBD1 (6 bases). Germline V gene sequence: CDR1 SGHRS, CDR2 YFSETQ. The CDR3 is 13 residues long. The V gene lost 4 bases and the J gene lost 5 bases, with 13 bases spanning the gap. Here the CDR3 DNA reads TGCGCCAGCAGCCCCCAACAGGGTCACGAGCAGTACTTC. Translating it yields CASSPQQGHEQYF.

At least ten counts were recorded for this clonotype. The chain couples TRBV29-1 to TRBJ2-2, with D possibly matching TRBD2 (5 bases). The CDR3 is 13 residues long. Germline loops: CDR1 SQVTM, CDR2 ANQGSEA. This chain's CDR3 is CNIRGAGAGELFF. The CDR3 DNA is TGCAACATCCGGGGTGCCGGGGCCGGGGAGCTGTTTTTT.